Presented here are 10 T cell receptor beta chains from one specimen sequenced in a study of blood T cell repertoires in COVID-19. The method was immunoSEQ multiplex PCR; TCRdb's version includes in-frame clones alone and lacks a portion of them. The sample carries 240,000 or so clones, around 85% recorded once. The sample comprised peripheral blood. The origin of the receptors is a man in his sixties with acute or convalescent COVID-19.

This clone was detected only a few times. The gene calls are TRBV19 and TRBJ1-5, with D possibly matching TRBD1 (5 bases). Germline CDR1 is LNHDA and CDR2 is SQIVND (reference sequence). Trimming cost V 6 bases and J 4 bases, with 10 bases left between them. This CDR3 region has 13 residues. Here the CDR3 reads CASRRTLNQPQHF. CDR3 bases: TGTGCCAGTAGGAGGACACTTAATCAGCCCCAGCATTTT.

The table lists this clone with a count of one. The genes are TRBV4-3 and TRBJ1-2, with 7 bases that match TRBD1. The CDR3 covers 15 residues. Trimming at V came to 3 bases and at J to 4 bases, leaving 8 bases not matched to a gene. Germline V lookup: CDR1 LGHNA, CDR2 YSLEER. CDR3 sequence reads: CASSHELGQVYGYTF. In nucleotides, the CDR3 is TGCGCCAGCAGCCATGAACTCGGACAGGTCTATGGCTACACCTTC.

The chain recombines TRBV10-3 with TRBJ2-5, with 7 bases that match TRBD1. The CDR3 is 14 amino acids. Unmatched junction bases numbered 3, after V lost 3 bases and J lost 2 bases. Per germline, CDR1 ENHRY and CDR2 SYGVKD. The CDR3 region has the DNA TGTGCCATCAGTGATGGGACAGCTCAAGAGACCCAGTACTTC. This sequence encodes CAISDGTAQETQYF.

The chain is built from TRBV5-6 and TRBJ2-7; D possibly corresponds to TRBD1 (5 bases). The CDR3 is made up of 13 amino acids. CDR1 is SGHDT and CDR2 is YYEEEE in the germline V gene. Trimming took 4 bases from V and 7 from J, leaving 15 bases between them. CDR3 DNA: TGTGCCAGCAGCCTCCTACAGGCTGGGGAGCAGTACTTC. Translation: CASSLLQAGEQYF.

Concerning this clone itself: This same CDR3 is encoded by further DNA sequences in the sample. The CDR3 region has the DNA TGTGCCAGCAGTTACTCAATTGACAGCTCTGGAAACACCATATATTTT. Protein sequence: CASSYSIDSSGNTIYF. This chain uses TRBV6-6 with TRBJ1-3, with a tentative D call TRBD1 (5 bases). This CDR3 region has 16 residues. Germline V gives CDR1 MNHNY, CDR2 SVGAGI (reference sequence). Trimming pared 0 bases from V and 0 bases from J, leaving 9 bases between.

CDR3 DNA: TGTGCCAGCAGTACCCCGGGGGGGCTCTCTGGAAACACCATATATTTT. Encoded protein: CASSTPGGLSGNTIYF. The chain has TRBV28 and TRBJ1-3; TRBD1 might be the D (6 bases). The length of the CDR3 is 16 residues. The V and J ends lost 5 bases and 0 bases respectively, with 14 bases between them. CDR1 MDHEN and CDR2 SYDVKM come from the germline V gene.

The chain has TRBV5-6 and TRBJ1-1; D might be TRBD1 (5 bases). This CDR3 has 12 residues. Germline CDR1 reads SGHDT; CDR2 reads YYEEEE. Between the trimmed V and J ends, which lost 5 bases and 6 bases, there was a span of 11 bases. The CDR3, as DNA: TGTGCCAGCAGTAGGGGTGGTTCTGAAGCTTTCTTT. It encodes CASSRGGSEAFF. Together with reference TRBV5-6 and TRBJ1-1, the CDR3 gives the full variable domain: DAGVTQSPTHLIKTRGQQVTLRCSPKSGHDTVSWYQQALGQGPQFIFQYYEEEERQRGNFPDRFSGHQFPNYSSELNVNALLLGDSALYLCASSRGGSEAFFGQGTRLTVV.

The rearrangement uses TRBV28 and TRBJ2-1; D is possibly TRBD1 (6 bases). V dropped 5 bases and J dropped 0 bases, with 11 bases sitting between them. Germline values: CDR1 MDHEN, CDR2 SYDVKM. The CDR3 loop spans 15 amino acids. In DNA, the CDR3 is TGTGCCAGCAGTCTTTACAGGGACTCCTACAATGAGCAGTTCTTC. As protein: CASSLYRDSYNEQFF.

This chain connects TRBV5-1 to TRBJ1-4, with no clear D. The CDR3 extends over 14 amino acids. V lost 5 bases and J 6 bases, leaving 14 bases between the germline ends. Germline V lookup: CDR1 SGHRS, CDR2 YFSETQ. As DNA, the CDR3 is TGCGCCAGCAGGACCGAGGAAATTGATGAAAAACTGTTTTTT. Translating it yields CASRTEEIDEKLFF.

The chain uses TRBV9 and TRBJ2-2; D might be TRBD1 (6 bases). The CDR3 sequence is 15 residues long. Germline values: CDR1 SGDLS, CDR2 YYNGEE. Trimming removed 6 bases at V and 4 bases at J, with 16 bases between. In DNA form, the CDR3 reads TGTGCCAGCACCGCCGGGGTACAGGGCACCGGGGAGCTGTTTTTT. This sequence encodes CASTAGVQGTGELFF.